This note documents a single T cell receptor (beta chain) sequence. Its antigen is unknown. This sample was taken from a study of CD8 T cells in ankylosing spondylitis. The authors made TCR beta libraries by quantitative 5'-RACE with molecular barcodes. TCRdb independently ran MiXCR on the 5' RACE reads; one entry per CDR3 protein. The data contain some 87,000 distinct CDR3 sequences, more than 25% of them singletons. Findings of the study overall: Matched ankylosing spondylitis synovial fluid reportedly showed significant enrichment of disease-linked clones.

Source material: blood, either unsorted or a sorted T cell fraction (not recorded which). This TCR was recovered from a male donor with ankylosing spondylitis or in good health (not recorded which).

CDR3 coding DNA: TGCGCCAGCAGCGGCGGGACAGGGACTTCACCCCTCCACTTT. Its translation: CASSGGTGTSPLHF. The chain links TRBV5-1 to TRBJ1-6; TRBD1 agrees at 9 bases. This CDR3 region has 14 residues. Germline assignment: CDR1 SGHRS and CDR2 YFSETQ. V shed 4 bases and J 9 bases; nucleotides not matched to a gene: 5.